One and the same sample provided the 16 T cell receptor beta chains below, sequenced in a study of T cell changes during pregnancy in multiple sclerosis. Libraries were prepared by immunoSEQ multiplex PCR; TCRdb keeps only in-frame clonotypes and omits some of them. The sample lists approximately 44,000 clones; 85% to 95% were seen once. The sequencing here drew on CD4+ T cells from peripheral blood mononuclear cells, taken in the third trimester of pregnancy. Source of these receptors: a female donor with multiple sclerosis, enrolled in a pregnancy study.

V usage is TRBV9 and J usage is TRBJ1-4; tentative D call: TRBD1 (5 bases). The V end lost 0 bases, the J end lost 8 bases, and 17 bases lay between the germline ends. The CDR3 is 16 residues long. Germline V gene data show CDR1 as SGDLS and CDR2 as YYNGEE. DNA for the CDR3: TGTGCCAGCAGCGTAGCTCTTGGGCAGGGCGGAGAAAAACTGTTTTTT. This encodes CASSVALGQGGEKLFF. Full variable domain (missing parts from reference TRBV9 and TRBJ1-4): DSGVTQTPKHLITATGQRVTLRCSPRSGDLSVYWYQQSLDQGLQFLIQYYNGEERAKGNILERFSAQQFPDLHSELNLSSLELGDSALYFCASSVALGQGGEKLFFGSGTQLSVL.

This chain connects TRBV6-5 to TRBJ2-1; 11 bases line up with TRBD2. The CDR3 covers 15 residues. V lost 5 bases to trimming and J lost 9 bases; unmatched junction nucleotides: 9. The germline gives CDR1 MNHEY, CDR2 SVGAGI. The CDR3 DNA reads as TGTGCCAGCAGTCCCCTCAGGACTAGCGGGCGTGAGCAGTTCTTC. Translated: CASSPLRTSGREQFF.

The chain has TRBV6-6 and TRBJ2-7; no definite D call. This CDR3 region has 12 residues. CDR1 is MNHNY and CDR2 is SVGAGI in the germline V gene (reference sequence). V was pared by 0 bases and J by 7 bases, with 7 bases between. The CDR3 DNA reads TGTGCCAGCAGTTACTCTAGAGAGGAGCAGTACTTC. Protein sequence: CASSYSREEQYF.

The V gene is TRBV5-4, the J gene TRBJ2-2; TRBD1 agrees at 8 bases. The germline V gene has CDR1 SGHNT and CDR2 YYREEE (reference sequence). The CDR3 spans 17 residues. Trimming cost V 4 bases and J 4 bases; bases outside gene matches: 12. The CDR3 region is CASSPKGQGAITGELFF. The CDR3 DNA sequence: TGTGCCAGCAGCCCTAAGGGCCAGGGGGCGATCACCGGGGAGCTGTTTTTT. Supplemented by reference TRBV5-4 and TRBJ2-2, the full variable domain reads ETGVTQSPTHLIKTRGQQVTLRCSSQSGHNTVSWYQQALGQGPQFIFQYYREEENGRGNFPPRFSGLQFPNYSSELNVNALELDDSALYLCASSPKGQGAITGELFFGEGSRLTVL.

V gene TRBV4-2 combines with J gene TRBJ2-5; tentative D call: TRBD1 (7 bases). This CDR3 has 16 residues. Germline CDR1 is LGHNA and CDR2 is YNFKEQ. V lost 0 bases, J lost 5 bases, and 16 bases lay in between. CDR3 bases: TGTGCCAGCAGCCAAGATGGGACAGCGGGCGGGGAGACCCAGTACTTC. Amino acid sequence: CASSQDGTAGGETQYF.

This chain's CDR3 is CASSLPQGNYGYTF. CDR3 nucleotides: TGTGCCAGCAGTTTACCCCAGGGTAACTATGGCTACACCTTC. This chain joins TRBV28 and TRBJ1-2; a weak D match, TRBD1 (5 bases). Trimming cost V 2 bases and J 1 base, with 8 bases left between them. Per the germline V gene, CDR1 is MDHEN and CDR2 is SYDVKM. This CDR3 spans 14 amino acids.

The rearrangement joins TRBV29-1 to TRBJ2-7, with TRBD2 matching over 7 bases. The CDR3 extends over 13 amino acids. Trimming at V came to 4 bases and at J to 5 bases, leaving 8 bases not matched to a gene. Germline CDR1 SQVTM, CDR2 ANQGSEA. The DNA of the CDR3 is TGCAGCGTTGGGACTGCTAGCGGCAACGAGCAGTACTTC. This translates into CSVGTASGNEQYF.

The chain links TRBV14 to TRBJ2-5; D not resolved. CDR1 is SGHDN, CDR2 FVKESK, per germline. V lost 0 bases and J 6 bases, leaving 17 bases between the germline ends. This CDR3 spans 16 amino acids. CDR3 amino acids: CASSQDLADGSKTQYF. CDR3 nucleotides: TGTGCCAGCAGCCAAGATTTAGCTGATGGGTCCAAGACCCAGTACTTC.

V and J are TRBV7-9 and TRBJ2-3, with 8 bases fitting TRBD2. Germline CDR1 reads SEHNR; CDR2 reads FQNEAQ (reference sequence). Trimming removed 1 base from V and 2 bases from J; junction bases left unmatched: 8. CDR3 length: 17 residues. The chain's CDR3 is CASSLVRSGSPTDTQYF. CDR3 nucleotides: TGTGCCAGCAGCTTAGTTCGGAGCGGGAGCCCCACAGATACGCAGTATTTT.

Only one count was recorded for this clone. CDR3 nucleotide sequence: TGCGCCAGCAGCTTGGCCCTCGGGACAGGGTCATATGAGCAGTTCTTC. Translating gives CASSLALGTGSYEQFF. This chain uses TRBV5-1 with TRBJ2-1; 9 bases are shared with TRBD1. The CDR3 extends over 16 amino acids. Germline CDR1 SGHRS, CDR2 YFSETQ. V lost 0 bases and J lost 8; bases outside the gene matches: 9.

The chain joins TRBV27 to TRBJ2-3; tentatively, D is TRBD2 (5 bases). Trimming stripped 4 bases from V and 2 bases from J, with 16 bases between. Per germline, CDR1 MNHEY and CDR2 SMNVEV (reference sequence). The CDR3 extends over 16 amino acids. The CDR3 loop is CASSSLVGVPTDTQYF. The CDR3 DNA reads TGTGCCAGCAGTTCCCTAGTGGGAGTCCCCACAGATACGCAGTATTTT.

CDR3: CASTAWTGDGYTF. The DNA of the CDR3 is TGTGCCAGTACCGCCTGGACAGGGGACGGCTACACCTTC. The genes are TRBV19 and TRBJ1-2; 9 bases line up with TRBD1. The CDR3 spans 13 residues. V was clipped by 7 bases and J by 8 bases; unmatched bases: 8. Per germline, CDR1 LNHDA and CDR2 SQIVND (reference sequence).

J is TRBJ2-5 and V is TRBV7-2; 7 nucleotides align to TRBD2. This CDR3 comprises 17 residues. V shed 4 bases and J 2 bases; nucleotides not matched to a gene: 13. Germline V gene lookup returns CDR1 SGHTA and CDR2 FQGNSA. This CDR3 reads CASSSRPSGKLQETQYF. The CDR3 bases are TGTGCCAGCAGCTCCAGGCCCAGCGGGAAATTACAAGAGACCCAGTACTTC.

This chain uses TRBV6-6 with TRBJ2-3; tentative D call: TRBD2 (6 bases). The CDR3 covers 16 residues. From germline, CDR1 is MNHNY and CDR2 SVGAGI (reference sequence). The V and J ends lost 2 bases and 2 bases respectively, with 14 bases between them. CDR3 sequence (DNA): TGTGCCAGCAGTTACGGGTTCGGAGGGCCCACAGATACGCAGTATTTT. Translated: CASSYGFGGPTDTQYF.

The chain links TRBV19 to TRBJ1-1; 7 bases match TRBD1. The CDR3 sequence is 14 residues long. CDR1 LNHDA and CDR2 SQIVND come from the germline V gene (reference sequence). The V gene end was trimmed by 3 bases and the J gene end by 1 base; junction bases not matched to a gene: 2. The CDR3 coding sequence is TGTGCCAGTAGTATGGGGACAGCGAACACTGAAGCTTTCTTT. This translates into CASSMGTANTEAFF.

The chain carries TRBV5-6 and TRBJ2-2; D ambiguous. The CDR3 contains 17 residues. The V gene's germline CDR1 is SGHDT and CDR2 YYEEEE. Trimming removed 2 bases from V and 4 bases from J, with 18 bases in between. The CDR3, as DNA: TGTGCCAGCAGCTTCAGTCGAGGAAGGATCGGCACCGGGGAGCTGTTTTTT. This encodes CASSFSRGRIGTGELFF.